A single sample is the source of the 19 T cell receptor beta chains below, sequenced in a study of blood T cell repertoires in COVID-19. TCRdb's table, derived via immunoSEQ multiplex PCR, lists solely in-frame clones and lacks some. This table holds 150,000 or so clones, around 88% found once. The specimen was peripheral blood. All receptors derive from a human donor in a cohort sampled during active COVID-19.

This clone was recorded only once. The V gene is TRBV5-6, the J gene TRBJ1-3; 7 nucleotides line up with TRBD1. Germline CDR1 is SGHDT and CDR2 is YYEEEE. The CDR3 is 16 residues long. V lost 3 bases to trimming and J lost 0 bases; unmatched junction nucleotides: 6. The CDR3 bases are TGTGCCAGCAGCTACCGGACAGGTTTCTCTGGAAACACCATATATTTT. Translation gives CASSYRTGFSGNTIYF.

This clone was observed a handful of times. The chain uses TRBV18 and TRBJ1-6, with TRBD1 identical over 8 bases. Trimming took 3 bases from V and 10 from J; bases not matched to a gene: 5. The germline V gene encodes CDR1 KGHSH and CDR2 LQKENI. This CDR3 spans 14 amino acids. CDR3 nucleotides: TGTGCCAGCTCACCGGACAGGGAGTGGTCACCCCTCCACTTT. It yields the protein CASSPDREWSPLHF.

The V and J genes are TRBV6-5 and TRBJ1-5; 7 positions agree with TRBD1. V lost 10 bases to trimming and J lost 4 bases; unmatched junction nucleotides: 13. The germline V gene has CDR1 MNHEY and CDR2 SVGAGI. This CDR3 has 15 amino acids. The CDR3 region has the DNA TGTGCCACCGAACCGACAGGGCTTGGGAATCAGCCCCAGCATTTT. This sequence encodes CATEPTGLGNQPQHF.

V and J are TRBV6-1 and TRBJ2-7, with TRBD1 identical over 7 bases. Germline V gene lookup returns CDR1 MNHNS and CDR2 SASEGT. The V and J ends lost 3 bases and 5 bases, in that order; junction bases with no gene match: 7. The CDR3 extends over 14 amino acids. The CDR3 DNA follows: TGTGCCAGCAGTGAGGTGACAGGGACCGACGAGCAGTACTTC. This codes for CASSEVTGTDEQYF.

This clone was picked up one time. The CDR3 sequence is CASRGSASGFTDTQYF. Here the CDR3 DNA reads TGTGCCAGTAGAGGGTCGGCTAGCGGCTTCACAGATACGCAGTATTTT. V is TRBV19 and J is TRBJ2-3, with TRBD2 matching over 7 bases. Per germline, CDR1 LNHDA and CDR2 SQIVND (reference sequence). The CDR3 is 16 amino acids. V trimming: 6 bases; J trimming: 2 bases; junction bases outside the gene matches: 11.

The DNA of the CDR3 is TGCGCCAGCAGCTCACAAATCCTAGGCCTCCGACCCCCCGAAAAACTGTTTTTT. It encodes CASSSQILGLRPPEKLFF. The V gene is TRBV4-1, the J gene TRBJ1-4; D unclear. The CDR3 consists of 18 residues. CDR1 MGHRA and CDR2 YSYEKL come from the germline V gene. V was clipped by 5 bases and J by 8 bases, with 27 bases between them.

The chain links TRBV6-5 to TRBJ1-6; D may be TRBD1 (6 bases). CDR1 and CDR2 (germline): MNHEY, SVGAGI. This CDR3 region has 13 residues. V lost 6 bases and J lost 8, with 11 bases in between. This chain's CDR3 is CASSSGEYSPLHF. In DNA, the CDR3 is TGTGCCAGCAGCTCAGGGGAATATTCACCCCTCCACTTT.

The rearrangement uses TRBV25-1 and TRBJ2-4; TRBD1 matches 7 bases. Germline V CDR1 and CDR2: MGHDK, SYGVNS. The ends lost 3 bases at V and 3 bases at J; junction bases unmatched: 5. The CDR3 has 15 amino acids. Here the CDR3 DNA reads TGTGCCAGCAGTGAGCGTACAGGGGTCAAAAACATTCAGTACTTC. This codes for CASSERTGVKNIQYF.

The V call is TRBV6-6, the J call TRBJ2-7; D possibly corresponds to TRBD2 (6 bases). The CDR3 loop spans 14 amino acids. The V end lost 0 bases, the J end lost 4 bases, and 10 bases lay between the germline ends. Germline CDR1 and CDR2: MNHNY and SVGAGI (reference sequence). CDR3 sequence (DNA): TGTGCCAGCAGTTACTCTACCGGGACTTACGAGCAGTACTTC. Translated, it gives CASSYSTGTYEQYF.

The chain uses TRBV10-3 and TRBJ1-6; D uncertain. Trimming took off 3 bases at V and 7 bases at J, with 13 bases between the two ends. The CDR3 has 15 amino acids. Per the germline V gene, CDR1 is ENHRY and CDR2 is SYGVKD. The CDR3 loop reads CAISEIKEVNSPLHF. The CDR3 nucleotides are TGTGCCATCAGTGAAATCAAAGAGGTGAATTCACCCCTCCACTTT.

The chain couples TRBV19 to TRBJ1-2, with 7 bases that match TRBD1. This CDR3 has 15 amino acids. Trimming removed 7 bases from V and 0 bases from J; junction bases left unmatched: 8. CDR1 and CDR2 from the germline V gene are LNHDA and SQIVND (reference sequence). CDR3 protein: CASTLTGNPNYGYTF. CDR3 coding DNA: TGTGCCAGTACCCTGACAGGGAACCCTAACTATGGCTACACCTTC.

This chain uses TRBV5-6 with TRBJ2-5, with TRBD2 identical over 8 bases. The ends lost 2 bases at V and 2 bases at J; junction bases unmatched: 8. Germline assignment: CDR1 SGHDT and CDR2 YYEEEE. This CDR3 has 16 residues. CDR3 DNA: TGTGCCAGCAGCTTTTGGCTAGCGGGCTTTCAAGAGACCCAGTACTTC. Amino acid sequence: CASSFWLAGFQETQYF.

This clone was recorded a few times. This chain links TRBV11-1 with TRBJ2-2, with TRBD1 matching 8 bases. This CDR3 has 15 amino acids. CDR1 SGHAT and CDR2 FQDESV come from the germline V gene (reference sequence). J lost 6 bases, V lost 5 bases, and 8 bases had no gene match. CDR3 region: CASSRYRGWSGELFF. CDR3 DNA sequence: TGTGCCAGCAGCCGTTACAGGGGGTGGTCCGGGGAGCTGTTTTTT.

This clone was seen only a few times. This chain joins TRBV4-2 and TRBJ2-3; D remains ambiguous. This CDR3 is built from 15 residues. Germline lookup yields CDR1 LGHNA and CDR2 YNFKEQ. With 1 base removed from V and 3 bases from J, the gap between germline ends came to 11 bases. CDR3 residues: CASSQALLSTDTQYF. The CDR3 region has the DNA TGTGCCAGCAGCCAAGCCCTCCTTTCGACAGATACGCAGTATTTT.

This chain links TRBV30 with TRBJ2-3; the match to TRBD2 covers 12 bases. With 8 bases clipped from V and 6 bases from J, the junction kept 9 bases outside the gene matches. Germline CDR1 and CDR2: GTSNPN and SVGIG (reference sequence). The CDR3 contains 14 residues. The CDR3 DNA follows: TGTGCCCTGGGGCTAGCGGGGGGGGCGGATACGCAGTATTTT. It codes for CALGLAGGADTQYF.

V is TRBV7-8 and J is TRBJ1-5; TRBD1 agrees at 7 bases. Losses at the gene ends were 1 base for V and 4 bases for J; bases not matched to a gene: 4. Looked up from germline, CDR1 is SGHVS and CDR2 is FQNEAQ. The CDR3 runs to 15 residues. The DNA of the CDR3 is TGTGCCAGCAGCTTAGGACAGGGTTCGAATCAGCCCCAGCATTTT. This gives the protein CASSLGQGSNQPQHF.

About this clone itself: The junction differs from germline at one of its ends, possibly a read error. The chain carries TRBV15 and TRBJ1-6, with no clear D. This CDR3 has 14 residues. The germline gives CDR1 LNHNV, CDR2 YYDKDF (reference sequence). The CDR3 bases are TGTGCCACCGGCAGAGGGCTTGCTAGCTCACCCCTCCACTTT. The encoded protein is CATGRGLASSPLHF.

The rearrangement joins TRBV15 to TRBJ1-4; 7 bases fit TRBD1. Germline V lookup: CDR1 LNHNV, CDR2 YYDKDF (reference sequence). The CDR3 contains 14 residues. V shed 5 bases, J shed 5 bases, and the junction held 5 bases outside the gene matches. CDR3 DNA sequence: TGTGCCACCAGCGGCGGGACAGAGAATGAAAAACTGTTTTTT. Protein sequence: CATSGGTENEKLFF.

The chain joins TRBV28 to TRBJ2-1; 9 bases agree with TRBD1. CDR1 MDHEN and CDR2 SYDVKM come from the germline V gene. This CDR3 is 16 amino acids long. J was trimmed by 7 bases and V by 5 bases; bases with no gene match: 12. The CDR3 loop reads CASSRPGQGMNNEQFF. The DNA for the CDR3 is TGTGCCAGCAGTCGACCGGGACAGGGTATGAATAATGAGCAGTTCTTC. Full variable domain (rest looked up from reference TRBV28 and TRBJ2-1): DVKVTQSSRYLVKRTGEKVFLECVQDMDHENMFWYRQDPGLGLRLIYFSYDVKMKEKGDIPEGYSVSREKKERFSLILESASTNQTSMYLCASSRPGQGMNNEQFFGPGTRLTVL.